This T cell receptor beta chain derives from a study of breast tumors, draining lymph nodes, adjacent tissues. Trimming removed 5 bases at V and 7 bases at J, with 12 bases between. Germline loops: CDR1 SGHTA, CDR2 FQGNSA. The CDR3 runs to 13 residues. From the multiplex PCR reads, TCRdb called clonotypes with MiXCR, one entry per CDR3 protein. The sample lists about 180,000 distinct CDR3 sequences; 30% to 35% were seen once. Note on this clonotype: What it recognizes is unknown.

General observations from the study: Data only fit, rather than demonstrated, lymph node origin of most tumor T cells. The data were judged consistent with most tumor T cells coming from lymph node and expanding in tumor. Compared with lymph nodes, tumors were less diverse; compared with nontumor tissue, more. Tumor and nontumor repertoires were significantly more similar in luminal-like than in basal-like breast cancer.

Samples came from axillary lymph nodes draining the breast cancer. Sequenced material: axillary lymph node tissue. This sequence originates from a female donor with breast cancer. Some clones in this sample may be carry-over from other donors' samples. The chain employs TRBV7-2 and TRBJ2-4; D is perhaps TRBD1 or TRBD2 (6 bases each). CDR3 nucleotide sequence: TGTGCCAGCAGCCCTCAGGGGAGGAACATTCAGTACTTC. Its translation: CASSPQGRNIQYF.